This section outlines one T cell receptor (beta chain) sequence together with its context. Its target is unknown. The conserved phenylalanine or tryptophan normally closing the CDR3 is absent here, so this likely arose from a read error. The DNA is omitted, as the CDR3 cannot be located on it reliably, and the CDR3 follows TCRdb's listing. The CDR3 has 15 amino acids, counting both end residues. Germline CDR1 SNHLY, CDR2 FYNNEI. The sample is drawn from a study of CD8+CD57+ T cells in acquired aplastic anemia. Study details: Recorded DNA amounts for sorted CD4+ and CD8+ cells had an average of about 3 ug.

Only patients with CD8+CD57+ cell expansion on flow cytometry were chosen for sequencing. Among the patients, none had received any therapy at the time of blood sampling. Study results and caveats: Significance was not reached for CD8+ Simpson's diversity between patients and controls.

Template material for TCR beta VDJ and CDR3 profiling consisted of genomic DNA. TCRdb passed the reads through MiXCR, listing each CDR3 protein once. The sample records around 250,000 distinct CDR3 sequences, approximately 79% being singletons. This clonotype originated in a human donor with aplastic anemia. The sample was sorted CD4+, CD8+, or CD8+CD57+ T cells (not recorded which) from PBMCs. The chain has TRBV2 and TRBJ1-5; the table's TRBD1 call for D was not verified on the DNA. The CDR3 here is CASGVGGTGKQYFRP.